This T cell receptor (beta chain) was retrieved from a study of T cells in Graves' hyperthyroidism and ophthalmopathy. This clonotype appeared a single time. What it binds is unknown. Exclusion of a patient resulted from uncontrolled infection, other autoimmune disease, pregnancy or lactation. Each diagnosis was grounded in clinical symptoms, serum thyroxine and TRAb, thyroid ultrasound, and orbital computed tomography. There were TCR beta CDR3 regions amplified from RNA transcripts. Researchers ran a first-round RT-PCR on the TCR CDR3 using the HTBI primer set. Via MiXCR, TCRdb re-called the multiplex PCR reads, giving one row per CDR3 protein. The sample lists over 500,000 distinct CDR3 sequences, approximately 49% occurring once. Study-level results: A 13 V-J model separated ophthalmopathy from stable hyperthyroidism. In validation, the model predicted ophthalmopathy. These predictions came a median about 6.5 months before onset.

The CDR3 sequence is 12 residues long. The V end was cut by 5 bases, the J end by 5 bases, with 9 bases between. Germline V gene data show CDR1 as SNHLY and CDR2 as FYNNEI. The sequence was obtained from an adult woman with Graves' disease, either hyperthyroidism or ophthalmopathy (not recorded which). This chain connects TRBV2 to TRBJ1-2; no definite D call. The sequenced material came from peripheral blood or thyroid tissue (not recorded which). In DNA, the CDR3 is TGTGCCAGCAGTTTATGGACGTATGGCTACACCTTC. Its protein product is CASSLWTYGYTF.